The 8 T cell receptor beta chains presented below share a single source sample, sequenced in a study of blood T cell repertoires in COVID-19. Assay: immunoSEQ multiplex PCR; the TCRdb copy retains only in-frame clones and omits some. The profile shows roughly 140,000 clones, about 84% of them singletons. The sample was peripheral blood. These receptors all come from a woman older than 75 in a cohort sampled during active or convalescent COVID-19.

CDR3 region: CASSPIRANTEAFF. The CDR3, as DNA: TGCGCCAGCAGCCCAATCAGGGCGAACACTGAAGCTTTCTTT. The chain joins TRBV5-1 to TRBJ1-1, with D possibly TRBD1 on 5 matching bases. Per germline, CDR1 SGHRS and CDR2 YFSETQ. Trimming took 4 bases from V and 1 from J, leaving 11 bases between them. The CDR3 loop spans 14 amino acids.

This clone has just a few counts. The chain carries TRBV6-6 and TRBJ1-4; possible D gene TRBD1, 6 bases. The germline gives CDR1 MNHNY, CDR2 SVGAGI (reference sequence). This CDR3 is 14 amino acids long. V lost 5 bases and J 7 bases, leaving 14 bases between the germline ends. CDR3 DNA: TGTGCCAGCAGTAGGACAGAGGGAAGTGAAAAACTGTTTTTT. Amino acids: CASSRTEGSEKLFF.

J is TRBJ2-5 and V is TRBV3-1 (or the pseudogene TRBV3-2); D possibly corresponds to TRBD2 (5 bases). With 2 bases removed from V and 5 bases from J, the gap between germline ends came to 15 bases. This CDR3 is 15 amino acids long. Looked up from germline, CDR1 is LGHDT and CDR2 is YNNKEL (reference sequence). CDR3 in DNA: TGTGCCAGCAGCCAAAACGGGAATAAGGAGGAGACCCAGTACTTC. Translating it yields CASSQNGNKEETQYF.

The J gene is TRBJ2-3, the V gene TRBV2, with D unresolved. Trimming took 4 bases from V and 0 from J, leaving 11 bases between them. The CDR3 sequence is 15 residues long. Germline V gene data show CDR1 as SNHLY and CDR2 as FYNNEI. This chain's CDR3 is CASSVLESSTDTQYF. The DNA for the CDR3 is TGTGCCAGCAGTGTTTTAGAGTCTAGCACAGATACGCAGTATTTT.

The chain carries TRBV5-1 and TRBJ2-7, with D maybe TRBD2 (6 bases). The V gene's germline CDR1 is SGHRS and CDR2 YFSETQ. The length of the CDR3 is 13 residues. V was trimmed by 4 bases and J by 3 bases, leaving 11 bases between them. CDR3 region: CASSPGVSYEQYF. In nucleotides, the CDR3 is TGCGCCAGCAGCCCGGGGGTCAGCTACGAGCAGTACTTC.

The CDR3 nucleotides read TGTGCCAGCAAGAAAGGGGGCGGATATCTCGGAGAGACCCAGTACTTC. The encoded protein is CASKKGGGYLGETQYF. The gene calls are TRBV2 and TRBJ2-5, with TRBD1 matching over 7 bases. There are 16 residues in the CDR3. The trim removed 7 bases at V and 4 bases at J, leaving 15 bases unmatched. In germline, CDR1 is SNHLY, CDR2 FYNNEI.

The CDR3 sequence: CASSKAGGPMNTEAFF. In DNA form, the CDR3 reads TGTGCCAGCAGCAAAGCAGGGGGCCCCATGAACACTGAAGCTTTCTTT. The chain couples TRBV5-8 to TRBJ1-1, with 8 positions matching TRBD1. Germline CDR1 is SGHTS and CDR2 is YDEGEE. The CDR3 loop spans 16 amino acids. V lost 4 bases, J lost 0 bases, and 8 bases stayed unmatched.

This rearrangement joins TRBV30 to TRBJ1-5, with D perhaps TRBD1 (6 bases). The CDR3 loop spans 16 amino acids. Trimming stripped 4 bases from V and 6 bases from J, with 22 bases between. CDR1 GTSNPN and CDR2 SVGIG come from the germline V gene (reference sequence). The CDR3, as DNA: TGTGCCTGGACCCCCCCTGGGGGCGGAGGAGGTCAGCCCCAGCATTTT. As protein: CAWTPPGGGGGQPQHF.